These T cell receptor beta chains were read from a single sample in a study of vaccination and CD4 T cells after COVID-19. TCRdb reprocessed the PCR reads via MiXCR and lists one record per CDR3 protein. The sample lists some 28,000 distinct CDR3 sequences, roughly 50% occurring once. Sequenced here: CD4+ T cells from blood, sampled about 7 months after SARS-CoV-2 vaccination. These receptors originate from a human donor who had recovered from COVID-19. Both conserved end residues are trimmed from each CDR3. A D gene is named only where the DNA matches it firmly.

CDR3: SATDPGETQY; V: TRBV20-1; length: 10; D: NA
CDR3: ASSVAGGRQETQY; V: TRBV9; length: 13; D: TRBD2
CDR3: ASRPTYRGPSYEQY; V: TRBV6-1; length: 14; D: TRBD1
CDR3: SANDRRAEYGEQY; V: TRBV20-1; length: 13; D: NA
CDR3: SVVGRDGAETQY; V: TRBV29-1; length: 12; D: NA
CDR3: ASSPGGEQF; V: TRBV7-9; length: 9; D: NA
CDR3: ASSPTRLETQY; V: TRBV28; length: 11; D: NA
CDR3: ASSLGSQVDTEAF; V: TRBV7-6; length: 13; D: NA
CDR3: ASSYGQGIYGYT; V: TRBV6-1; length: 12; D: TRBD1
CDR3: ASAKGNTIY; V: TRBV7-2; length: 9; D: NA
CDR3: ASSRLSGANSYEQY; V: TRBV6-2/TRBV6-3; length: 14; D: TRBD2
CDR3: ASSLNGNTYEQY; V: TRBV5-1; length: 12; D: NA
CDR3: SAIRGSTYEQY; V: TRBV20-1; length: 11; D: NA
CDR3: ASSYDSKGVNTEAF; V: TRBV6-2/TRBV6-3; length: 14; D: NA
CDR3: ASAQGNTEAF; V: TRBV6-2/TRBV6-3; length: 10; D: NA
CDR3: SARGQSGSVDRIQY; V: TRBV20-1; length: 14; D: NA
CDR3: ASSLGGLETQY; V: TRBV7-8; length: 11; D: NA
CDR3: ASSGLGVRDTEAF; V: TRBV19; length: 13; D: NA
CDR3: ASSTYGEDTQY; V: TRBV7-3; length: 11; D: NA
CDR3: ASSPLQLNTEAF; V: TRBV19; length: 12; D: NA
CDR3: SARVLTRRVPKNIQY; V: TRBV20-1; length: 15; D: NA
CDR3: SARVGGTNEKLF; V: TRBV20-1; length: 12; D: NA
CDR3: SARRDSPQPQH; V: TRBV20-1; length: 11; D: NA
CDR3: ASSARPGEGDTQY; V: TRBV6-1; length: 13; D: NA
CDR3: ASSLATGLKRDEQY; V: TRBV27; length: 14; D: TRBD1
CDR3: ASSPPPGRSSYEQY; V: TRBV28; length: 14; D: NA
CDR3: ASSLATSGRRYEQY; V: TRBV7-8; length: 14; D: TRBD2
CDR3: ASNGRSNTEAF; V: TRBV2; length: 11; D: NA
CDR3: SADTSGHSTDTQY; V: TRBV20-1; length: 13; D: TRBD2
CDR3: ASSLPGTLQETQY; V: TRBV7-9; length: 13; D: NA
CDR3: ATSAPDYTIY; V: TRBV24-1; length: 10; D: NA
CDR3: ASSPRGSTYEQY; V: TRBV27; length: 12; D: NA
CDR3: ASSSSGRPYLEQY; V: TRBV7-2; length: 13; D: TRBD2
CDR3: ASSLRGTDNSPLH; V: TRBV7-9; length: 13; D: TRBD1
CDR3: ATSRDVRYGYT; V: TRBV15; length: 11; D: NA
CDR3: ASSTTGYQETQY; V: TRBV28; length: 12; D: NA
CDR3: ATGEGRATQY; V: TRBV6-1; length: 10; D: NA
CDR3: ASSPGHFLNSPLH; V: TRBV7-9; length: 13; D: NA
CDR3: ASSPYLPSNQPQH; V: TRBV11-2; length: 13; D: NA
CDR3: ASSPGTGTETQY; V: TRBV7-3; length: 12; D: TRBD1
CDR3: ASSPQGSTRETQY; V: TRBV7-7; length: 13; D: TRBD1
CDR3: ASSPLGGGEETQY; V: TRBV18; length: 13; D: TRBD2
CDR3: ASSEWGKSAGNTIY; V: TRBV6-1; length: 14; D: NA
CDR3: SARGTSGPYEQY; V: TRBV20-1; length: 12; D: TRBD2
CDR3: ASSVGTGTPYEQY; V: TRBV9; length: 13; D: NA
CDR3: SVGEGEQY; V: TRBV29-1; length: 8; D: NA
CDR3: ASSHRRQRGGEQF; V: TRBV7-9; length: 13; D: NA
CDR3: SVTGRFQETQY; V: TRBV29-1; length: 11; D: NA
CDR3: SASLADQETQY; V: TRBV20-1; length: 11; D: TRBD2
CDR3: ASSRGQQETQY; V: TRBV7-2; length: 11; D: TRBD1